The rows below give T cell receptor beta chains drawn from one sample of a study of shared clonotypes between healthy human individuals. Only in-frame clones appear in the TCRdb table, and some are missing; sequencing was by immunoSEQ multiplex PCR. This sample has over 1.5 million clones, with 95% to 99% found just once. The sequencing sample was made of naive CD4+ T cells sorted from blood. The receptors were gathered from a young man in good health. CDR3s include the opening cysteine and the closing phenylalanine or tryptophan. The D gene is left open where the match is weak. Clone size is shown for a subset of rows, as once, few, many or a class of expanded clone.

V: TRBV5-1
J: TRBJ2-7
D: TRBD1
size: -
CDR3: CASSLETGVGYEQYF
DNA: TGCGCCAGCAGCTTGGAGACAGGGGTGGGCTACGAGCAGTACTTC

V: TRBV7-3
J: TRBJ2-5
D: -
size: -
CDR3: CASSLNPGKETQYF
DNA: TGTGCCAGCAGCTTAAATCCGGGGAAAGAGACCCAGTACTTC

V: TRBV10-1
J: TRBJ2-3
D: TRBD2
size: -
CDR3: CASSIGLAGDTQYF
DNA: TGCGCCAGCAGTATCGGACTAGCGGGAGATACGCAGTATTTT

V: TRBV29-1
J: TRBJ1-1
D: TRBD1
size: -
CDR3: CSVPRTGVNTEAFF
DNA: TGCAGCGTCCCCAGGACAGGAGTGAACACTGAAGCTTTCTTT

V: TRBV5-4
J: TRBJ2-3
D: -
size: -
CDR3: CASSPKNSTDTQYF
DNA: TGTGCCAGCAGCCCTAAGAACAGCACAGATACGCAGTATTTT

V: TRBV5-1
J: TRBJ2-5
D: -
size: -
CDR3: CASSVLPLSQETQYF
DNA: TGCGCCAGCAGCGTCCTACCTTTGAGCCAAGAGACCCAGTACTTC

V: TRBV28
J: TRBJ2-3
D: -
size: -
CDR3: CATEGGRADTQYF
DNA: TGTGCCACAGAGGGAGGCCGGGCAGATACGCAGTATTTT

V: TRBV7-6
J: TRBJ2-2
D: TRBD2
size: -
CDR3: CASSLVRTSVSANTGELFF
DNA: TGTGCCAGCAGCTTAGTAAGGACTAGCGTGTCCGCGAACACCGGGGAGCTGTTTTTT

V: TRBV29-1
J: TRBJ2-7
D: -
size: -
CDR3: CSVEGPGTFEQYF
DNA: TGCAGCGTTGAAGGTCCAGGGACCTTTGAGCAGTACTTC

V: TRBV18
J: TRBJ1-5
D: -
size: -
CDR3: CASSPGREGQPQHF
DNA: TGTGCCAGCTCACCCGGCAGGGAAGGTCAGCCCCAGCATTTT

V: TRBV7-3
J: TRBJ2-3
D: -
size: once
CDR3: CASSPKGSDTQYF
DNA: TGTGCCAGCAGTCCAAAGGGGTCAGATACGCAGTATTTT

V: TRBV28
J: TRBJ1-1
D: TRBD1
size: -
CDR3: CASEGARTEAFF
DNA: TGTGCCAGCGAGGGGGCGAGGACTGAAGCTTTCTTT

V: TRBV29-1
J: TRBJ1-1
D: -
size: -
CDR3: CSVERILNTEAFF
DNA: TGCAGCGTTGAAAGGATCCTGAACACTGAAGCTTTCTTT

V: TRBV6-6
J: TRBJ1-4
D: -
size: -
CDR3: CASSYSTYEKLFF
DNA: TGTGCCAGCAGTTACTCGACTTATGAAAAACTGTTTTTT

V: TRBV7-9
J: TRBJ2-3
D: -
size: -
CDR3: CASSFTGSSDTQYF
DNA: TGTGCCAGCAGCTTCACAGGGTCTTCGGATACGCAGTATTTT

V: TRBV5-1
J: TRBJ2-2
D: -
size: -
CDR3: CASSQTLGDTGELFF
DNA: TGCGCCAGCAGCCAAACCCTAGGGGACACCGGGGAGCTGTTTTTT

V: TRBV11-2
J: TRBJ1-2
D: -
size: -
CDR3: CASSLGLSQGSYTF
DNA: TGTGCCAGCAGCTTAGGTCTTTCTCAGGGGAGCTACACCTTC

V: TRBV7-6
J: TRBJ2-5
D: -
size: -
CDR3: CASSLGTGVGETQYF
DNA: TGTGCCAGCAGCTTAGGAACGGGAGTCGGAGAGACCCAGTACTTC

V: TRBV10-3
J: TRBJ1-2
D: -
size: -
CDR3: CAMRIMGHPDSPDYGYTF
DNA: TGTGCCATGAGGATCATGGGGCATCCTGACAGCCCCGACTATGGCTACACCTTC

V: TRBV2
J: TRBJ2-5
D: TRBD1
size: -
CDR3: CARTRDRTQETQYF
DNA: TGTGCAAGAACCCGGGACAGGACACAAGAGACCCAGTACTTC

V: TRBV27
J: TRBJ2-7
D: -
size: -
CDR3: CASSSSRTPYEQYF
DNA: TGTGCCAGCAGTTCTAGCCGGACTCCTTACGAGCAGTACTTC

V: TRBV7-2
J: TRBJ1-2
D: TRBD1
size: -
CDR3: CASSEGQAMRYTF
DNA: TGTGCCAGCAGCGAGGGACAGGCTATGCGCTACACCTTC

V: TRBV7-8
J: TRBJ2-2
D: -
size: once
CDR3: CASSLARRPNSNTGELFF
DNA: TGTGCCAGCAGCTTAGCGCGAAGACCCAACTCGAACACCGGGGAGCTGTTTTTT

V: TRBV28
J: TRBJ2-7
D: TRBD1
size: -
CDR3: CASSAYRGRNEQYF
DNA: TGTGCCAGCAGTGCCTACAGGGGGCGCAACGAGCAGTACTTC

V: TRBV18
J: TRBJ2-5
D: -
size: -
CDR3: CASSPRSGYQETQYF
DNA: TGTGCCAGCTCACCACGTAGTGGGTACCAAGAGACCCAGTACTTC

V: TRBV15
J: TRBJ1-2
D: -
size: -
CDR3: CATSPPDQKSMEGYTF
DNA: TGTGCCACCAGTCCCCCAGACCAGAAATCTATGGAGGGCTACACCTTC

V: TRBV4-1
J: TRBJ2-5
D: TRBD2
size: -
CDR3: CASSLSGRGETQYF
DNA: TGCGCCAGCAGCCTCAGCGGGAGGGGGGAGACCCAGTACTTC

V: TRBV18
J: TRBJ2-7
D: -
size: once
CDR3: CASSLAKADYEQYF
DNA: TGTGCCAGCTCACTTGCGAAAGCCGACTACGAGCAGTACTTC

V: TRBV21-1
J: TRBJ2-5
D: -
size: -
CDR3: CASSKVGGRGETQYF
DNA: TGTGCCAGCAGCAAAGTCGGGGGGCGGGGCGAGACCCAGTACTTC

V: TRBV18
J: TRBJ1-2
D: TRBD1
size: -
CDR3: CASSPRTGGFGYTF
DNA: TGTGCCAGCTCACCACGGACAGGGGGCTTTGGCTACACCTTC

V: TRBV10-1
J: TRBJ2-7
D: TRBD2
size: -
CDR3: CASSEGGGRYEQYF
DNA: TGCGCCAGCAGTGAGGGGGGAGGGCGTTACGAGCAGTACTTC

V: TRBV9
J: TRBJ2-2
D: -
size: -
CDR3: CASSVAGPNTGELFF
DNA: TGTGCCAGCAGCGTAGCAGGGCCGAACACCGGGGAGCTGTTTTTT

V: TRBV28
J: TRBJ2-7
D: TRBD2
size: -
CDR3: CASSLLTSGGREQYF
DNA: TGTGCCAGCAGTTTATTGACTAGCGGGGGGCGCGAGCAGTACTTC

V: TRBV7-6
J: TRBJ2-5
D: -
size: -
CDR3: CASSQGISGRQETQYF
DNA: TGTGCCAGCAGCCAAGGTATTAGCGGACGCCAAGAGACCCAGTACTTC

V: TRBV28
J: TRBJ1-5
D: TRBD1
size: -
CDR3: CASRRQGNNQPQHF
DNA: TGTGCCAGCAGAAGACAGGGAAACAATCAGCCCCAGCATTTT

V: TRBV25-1
J: TRBJ2-1
D: TRBD2
size: once
CDR3: CASSPKGGRDEQFF
DNA: TGTGCCAGCAGCCCTAAGGGCGGGAGAGATGAGCAGTTCTTC

V: TRBV19
J: TRBJ2-1
D: TRBD2
size: -
CDR3: CASSRLAGENEQFF
DNA: TGTGCCAGTAGTCGACTAGCGGGAGAGAATGAGCAGTTCTTC

V: TRBV6-1
J: TRBJ1-5
D: TRBD1
size: -
CDR3: CASSRTGRDQPQHF
DNA: TGTGCCAGCAGCAGGACAGGGAGGGATCAGCCCCAGCATTTT

V: TRBV6-5
J: TRBJ2-7
D: -
size: -
CDR3: CATPGTGLLSYEQYF
DNA: TGTGCCACCCCTGGGACTGGATTGCTGTCCTACGAGCAGTACTTC

V: TRBV10-1
J: TRBJ1-3
D: -
size: few
CDR3: CASSAGNTIYF
DNA: TGCGCCAGCAGTGCTGGAAACACCATATATTTT

V: TRBV5-1
J: TRBJ2-2
D: -
size: -
CDR3: CASSLVVGNTNTGELFF
DNA: TGCGCCAGCAGCTTGGTGGTCGGAAATACGAACACCGGGGAGCTGTTTTTT

V: TRBV18
J: TRBJ2-1
D: TRBD1
size: once
CDR3: CASSEGPGTGQFF
DNA: TGTGCCAGCTCAGAAGGGCCGGGGACAGGGCAGTTCTTC

V: TRBV5-1
J: TRBJ2-2
D: TRBD2
size: -
CDR3: CASSIRTSGRRTGELFF
DNA: TGCGCCAGCAGCATCCGGACTAGCGGGAGAAGGACCGGGGAGCTGTTTTTT

V: TRBV5-4
J: TRBJ2-1
D: TRBD2
size: -
CDR3: CASSPLTSGNNEQFF
DNA: TGTGCCAGCAGCCCCCTGACTAGCGGAAACAATGAGCAGTTCTTC

V: TRBV7-9
J: TRBJ2-3
D: TRBD1
size: -
CDR3: CASSLGLTGATDTQYF
DNA: TGTGCCAGCAGCTTAGGCCTGACAGGGGCCACAGATACGCAGTATTTT

V: TRBV9
J: TRBJ2-3
D: -
size: -
CDR3: CASSEGSSDTQYF
DNA: TGTGCCAGCAGCGAAGGGTCCTCAGATACGCAGTATTTT

V: TRBV18
J: TRBJ2-3
D: TRBD2
size: -
CDR3: CASSPPDRLLAGATDTQYF
DNA: TGTGCCAGCTCACCACCGGACAGACTGCTAGCGGGAGCGACAGATACGCAGTATTTT

V: TRBV28
J: TRBJ1-2
D: TRBD1
size: -
CDR3: CASGPGGQADYGYTF
DNA: TGTGCCAGCGGTCCAGGGGGACAGGCTGACTATGGCTACACCTTC

V: TRBV6-5
J: TRBJ2-1
D: TRBD2
size: -
CDR3: CASKASGSIYNEQFF
DNA: TGTGCCAGCAAAGCCAGCGGGAGTATCTACAATGAGCAGTTCTTC

V: TRBV9
J: TRBJ2-1
D: -
size: -
CDR3: CASSVARGQSNEQFF
DNA: TGTGCCAGCAGCGTAGCCCGGGGGCAGTCTAATGAGCAGTTCTTC

V: TRBV4-2
J: TRBJ1-1
D: -
size: -
CDR3: CASSRAGESNTEAFF
DNA: TGTGCCAGCAGTAGGGCAGGGGAATCGAACACTGAAGCTTTCTTT

V: TRBV19
J: TRBJ2-1
D: TRBD1
size: -
CDR3: CASSNTGGLDYNEQFF
DNA: TGTGCCAGTAGTAATACAGGGGGATTAGACTACAATGAGCAGTTCTTC

V: TRBV11-2
J: TRBJ1-2
D: -
size: -
CDR3: CASSSRADIYGYTF
DNA: TGTGCCAGCAGCTCCAGGGCCGACATCTATGGCTACACCTTC

V: TRBV19
J: TRBJ2-3
D: -
size: -
CDR3: CASSRWQVSTDTQYF
DNA: TGTGCCAGTAGTAGGTGGCAGGTCAGCACAGATACGCAGTATTTT

V: TRBV7-2
J: TRBJ2-7
D: -
size: few
CDR3: CASSFSYEQYF
DNA: TGTGCCAGCAGCTTCTCCTACGAGCAGTACTTC

V: TRBV5-6
J: TRBJ2-1
D: -
size: -
CDR3: CASSPTPQLGQFF
DNA: TGTGCCAGCAGCCCCACCCCCCAATTGGGGCAGTTCTTC

V: TRBV15
J: TRBJ2-1
D: TRBD2
size: -
CDR3: CATSRTTSGRANEQFF
DNA: TGTGCCACCAGCAGAACTACTAGCGGGAGGGCCAATGAGCAGTTCTTC

V: TRBV27
J: TRBJ1-1
D: TRBD1
size: -
CDR3: CASGQGRRTEAFF
DNA: TGTGCCAGCGGACAGGGGAGGAGGACTGAAGCTTTCTTT